This T cell receptor beta chain was captured by sequencing in a study of CD8 T cells in Susac syndrome. At the level of the study: The sequenced Susac syndrome patients comprised six with active disease and roughly 8 in remission.

Comments on this clonotype: Its antigen is currently unknown.

Points from the study as a whole: TEMRA cells and active patients showed peak Susac CD8+ clonal expansion.

The RNA input was about 0.45 to 1 ug, and it was reverse transcribed with random hexamers. The CDR3 of TCR beta was amplified by immunoSEQ multiplex PCR across 54 Vbeta and 13 Jbeta. MiXCR, applied by TCRdb to the immunoSEQ multiplex PCR reads, yields one record per CDR3 protein. The table includes under 200,000 distinct CDR3 sequences, roughly 94% detected once. V lost 9 bases and J lost 2, with 12 bases in between. The CDR3 is 13 residues long. CD8+ and CD4+ T cells were negatively isolated; TEMRA cells were FACS-enriched. The TCR comes from a human donor with Susac syndrome. Sample: CD8+ T cells from PBMCs. The V and J genes are TRBV12-3 or TRBV12-4 and TRBJ2-3; D is possibly TRBD1 (5 bases). The CDR3, as DNA: TGTGCCAGTAAAACAGGAGCCACAGATACGCAGTATTTT. Translation: CASKTGATDTQYF.